This paragraph covers one TCR beta chain sequence. The target antigen is unknown. Trimming removed 2 bases at V and 1 base at J, with 14 bases between. CDR3 length equals 16 residues. CDR1 MNHEY and CDR2 SMNVEV come from the germline V gene (reference sequence). The data stem from a study of blood T cells in healthy people across ages. Study-wide results and limits: When set beside aged donors, long-lived donors presented more naive CD4+ cells and higher diversity.

With a J-beta primer mix and a sample-barcoded 5' primer, a second PCR ran roughly 7 to 11 cycles. MiXCR was run by TCRdb on the 5' RACE reads, yielding one entry per CDR3 protein. The sample lists about 800,000 distinct CDR3 sequences; roughly 25% were seen once. These same data were also listed under a study on T cells of mothers and their children. That work adds: Donation involved three healthy Caucasian mothers and the six children that they had. Regardless of relatedness, pairs show thymic selection shaping TCR recombination output in a similar manner.

Specimen: blood. The V and J genes are TRBV27 and TRBJ1-2; D uncertain. The clonotype originates from a boy under 18 in good health. The DNA for the CDR3 is TGTGCCAGCAGTTTAGTGGCACCACCTAATAACTATGGCTACACCTTC. Protein: CASSLVAPPNNYGYTF.